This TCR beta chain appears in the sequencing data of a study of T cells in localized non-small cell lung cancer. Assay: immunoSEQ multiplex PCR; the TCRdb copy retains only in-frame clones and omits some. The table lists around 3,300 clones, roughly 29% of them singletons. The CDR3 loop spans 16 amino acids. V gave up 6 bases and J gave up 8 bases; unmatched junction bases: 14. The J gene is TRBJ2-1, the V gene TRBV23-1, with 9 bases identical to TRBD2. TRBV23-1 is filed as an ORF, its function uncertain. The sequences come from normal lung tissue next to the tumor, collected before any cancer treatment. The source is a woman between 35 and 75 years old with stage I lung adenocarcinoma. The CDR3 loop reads CASSQELASGIDEQFF. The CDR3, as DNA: TGCGCCAGCAGCCAAGAACTGGCTAGCGGGATCGATGAGCAGTTCTTC.